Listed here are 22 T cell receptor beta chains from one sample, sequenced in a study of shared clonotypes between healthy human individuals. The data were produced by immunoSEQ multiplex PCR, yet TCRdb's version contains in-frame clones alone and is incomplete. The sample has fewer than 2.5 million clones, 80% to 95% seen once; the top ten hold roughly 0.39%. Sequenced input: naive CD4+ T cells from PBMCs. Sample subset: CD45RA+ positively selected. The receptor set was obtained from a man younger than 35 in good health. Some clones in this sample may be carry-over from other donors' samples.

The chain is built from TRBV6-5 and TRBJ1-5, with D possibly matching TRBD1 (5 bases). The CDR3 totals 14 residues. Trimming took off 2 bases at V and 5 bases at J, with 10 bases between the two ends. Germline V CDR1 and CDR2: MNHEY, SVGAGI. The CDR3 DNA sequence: TGTGCCAGCAGTTACCGGGGGAGGGATCAGCCCCAGCATTTT. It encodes CASSYRGRDQPQHF.

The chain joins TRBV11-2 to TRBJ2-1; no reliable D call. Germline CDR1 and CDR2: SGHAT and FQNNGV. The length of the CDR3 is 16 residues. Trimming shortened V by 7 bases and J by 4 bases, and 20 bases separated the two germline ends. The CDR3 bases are TGTGCCAGCACTTTACGCCACCCTCCATTTTACAATGAGCAGTTCTTC. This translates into CASTLRHPPFYNEQFF. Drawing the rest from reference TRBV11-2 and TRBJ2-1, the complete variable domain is EAGVAQSPRYKIIEKRQSVAFWCNPISGHATLYWYQQILGQGPKLLIQFQNNGVVDDSQLPKDRFSAERLKGVDSTLKIQPAKLEDSAVYLCASTLRHPPFYNEQFFGPGTRLTVL.

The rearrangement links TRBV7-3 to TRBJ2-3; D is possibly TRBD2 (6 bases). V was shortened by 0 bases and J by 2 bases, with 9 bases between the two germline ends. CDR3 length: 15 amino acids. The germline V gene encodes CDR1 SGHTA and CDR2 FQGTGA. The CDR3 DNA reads TGTGCCAGCAGCTTAACAGCGGGCCCCACAGATACGCAGTATTTT. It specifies CASSLTAGPTDTQYF.

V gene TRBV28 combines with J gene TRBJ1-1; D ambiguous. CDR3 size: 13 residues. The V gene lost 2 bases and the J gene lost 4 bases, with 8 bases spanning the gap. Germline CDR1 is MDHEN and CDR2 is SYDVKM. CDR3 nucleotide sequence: TGTGCCAGCAGTTTAACCGGGAGCACTGAAGCTTTCTTT. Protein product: CASSLTGSTEAFF. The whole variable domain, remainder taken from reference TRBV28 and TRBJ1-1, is DVKVTQSSRYLVKRTGEKVFLECVQDMDHENMFWYRQDPGLGLRLIYFSYDVKMKEKGDIPEGYSVSREKKERFSLILESASTNQTSMYLCASSLTGSTEAFFGQGTRLTVV.

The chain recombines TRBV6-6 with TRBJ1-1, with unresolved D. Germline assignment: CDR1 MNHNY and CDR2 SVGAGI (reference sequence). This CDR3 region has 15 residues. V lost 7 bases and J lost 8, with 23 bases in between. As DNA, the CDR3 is TGTGCCAGCATCAAGCGGGCGGCCGCCGCCCCAGAAGCTTTCTTT. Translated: CASIKRAAAAPEAFF.

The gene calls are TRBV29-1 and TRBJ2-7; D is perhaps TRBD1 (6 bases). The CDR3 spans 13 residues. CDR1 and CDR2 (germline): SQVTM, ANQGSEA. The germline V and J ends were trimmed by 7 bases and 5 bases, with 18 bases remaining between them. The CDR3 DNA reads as TGCAGCGCTTATGGGACAACAAAACACGAGCAGTACTTC. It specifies CSAYGTTKHEQYF.

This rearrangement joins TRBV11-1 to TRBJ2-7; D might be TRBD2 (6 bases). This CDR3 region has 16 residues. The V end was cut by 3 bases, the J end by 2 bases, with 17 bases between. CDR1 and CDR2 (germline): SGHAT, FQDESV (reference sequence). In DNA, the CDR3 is TGTGCCAGCAGCTTCGGTTGGGGGGAACCCCCCTACGAGCAGTACTTC. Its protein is CASSFGWGEPPYEQYF.

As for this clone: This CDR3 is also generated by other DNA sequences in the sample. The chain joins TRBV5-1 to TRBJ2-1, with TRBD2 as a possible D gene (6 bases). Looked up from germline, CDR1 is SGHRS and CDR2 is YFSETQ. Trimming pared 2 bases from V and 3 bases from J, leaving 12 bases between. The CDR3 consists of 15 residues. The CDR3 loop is CASSLGGRGYNEQFF. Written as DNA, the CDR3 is TGCGCCAGCAGCTTAGGAGGGAGAGGCTACAATGAGCAGTTCTTC.

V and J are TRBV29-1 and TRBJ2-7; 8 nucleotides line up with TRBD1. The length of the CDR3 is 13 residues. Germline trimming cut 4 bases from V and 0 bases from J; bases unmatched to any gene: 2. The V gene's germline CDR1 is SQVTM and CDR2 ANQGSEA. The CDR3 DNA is TGCAGCGTTGGGGACAGGAGCTCCTACGAGCAGTACTTC. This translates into CSVGDRSSYEQYF.

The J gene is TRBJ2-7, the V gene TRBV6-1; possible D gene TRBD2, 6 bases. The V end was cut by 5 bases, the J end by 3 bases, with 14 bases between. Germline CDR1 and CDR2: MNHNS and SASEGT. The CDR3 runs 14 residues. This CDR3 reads CASSLNGGGYEQYF. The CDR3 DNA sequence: TGTGCCAGCAGTCTTAATGGGGGAGGCTACGAGCAGTACTTC.

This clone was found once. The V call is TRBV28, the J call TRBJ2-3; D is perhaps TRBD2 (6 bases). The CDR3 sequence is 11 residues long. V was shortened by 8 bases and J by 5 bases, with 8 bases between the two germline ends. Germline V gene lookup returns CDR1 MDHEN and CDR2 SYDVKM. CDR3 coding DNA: TGTGCCAGCCTGGAGGGAGATACGCAGTATTTT. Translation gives CASLEGDTQYF.

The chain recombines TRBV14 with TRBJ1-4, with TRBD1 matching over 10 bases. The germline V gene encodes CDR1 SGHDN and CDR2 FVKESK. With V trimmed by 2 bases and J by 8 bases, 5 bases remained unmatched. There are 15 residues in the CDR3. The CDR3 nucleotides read TGTGCCAGCAGCCAATCCGGGACAGGGGTCGAAAAACTGTTTTTT. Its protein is CASSQSGTGVEKLFF.

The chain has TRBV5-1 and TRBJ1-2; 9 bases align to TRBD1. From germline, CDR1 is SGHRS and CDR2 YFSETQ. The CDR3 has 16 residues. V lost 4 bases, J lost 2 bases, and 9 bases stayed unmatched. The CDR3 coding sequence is TGCGCCAGCAGCAGAAAGGGACAGGGCGACAACTATGGCTACACCTTC. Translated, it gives CASSRKGQGDNYGYTF. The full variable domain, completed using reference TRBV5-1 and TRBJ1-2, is KAGVTQTPRYLIKTRGQQVTLSCSPISGHRSVSWYQQTPGQGLQFLFEYFSETQRNKGNFPGRFSGRQFSNSRSEMNVSTLELGDSALYLCASSRKGQGDNYGYTFGSGTRLTVV.

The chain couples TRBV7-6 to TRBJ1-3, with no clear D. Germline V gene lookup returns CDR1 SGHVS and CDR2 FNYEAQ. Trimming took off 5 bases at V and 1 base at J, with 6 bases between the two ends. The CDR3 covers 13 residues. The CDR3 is CASSAQSGNTIYF. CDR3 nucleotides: TGTGCCAGCAGCGCCCAATCTGGAAACACCATATATTTT.

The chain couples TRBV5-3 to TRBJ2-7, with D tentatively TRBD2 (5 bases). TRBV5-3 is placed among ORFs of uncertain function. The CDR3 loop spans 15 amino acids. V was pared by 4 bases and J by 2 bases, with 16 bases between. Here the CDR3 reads CARSRSLDLAYEQYF. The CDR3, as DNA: TGTGCCAGAAGCCGATCCCTGGACTTAGCCTACGAGCAGTACTTC.

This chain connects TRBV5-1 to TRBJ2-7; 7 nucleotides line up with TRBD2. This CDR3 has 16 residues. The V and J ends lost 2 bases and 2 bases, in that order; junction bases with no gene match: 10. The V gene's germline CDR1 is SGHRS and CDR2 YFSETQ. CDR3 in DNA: TGCGCCAGCAGCTTTGAACCACCCGGGACTACCTACGAGCAGTACTTC. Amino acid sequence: CASSFEPPGTTYEQYF.

The CDR3 bases are TGTGCCATCAGCACAGACAGGGGAAACACTGAAGCTTTCTTT. Translated: CAISTDRGNTEAFF. The chain links TRBV10-3 to TRBJ1-1; 8 positions agree with TRBD1. V lost 6 bases to trimming and J lost 2 bases; unmatched junction nucleotides: 5. CDR1 is ENHRY, CDR2 SYGVKD, per germline. The CDR3 totals 14 residues.

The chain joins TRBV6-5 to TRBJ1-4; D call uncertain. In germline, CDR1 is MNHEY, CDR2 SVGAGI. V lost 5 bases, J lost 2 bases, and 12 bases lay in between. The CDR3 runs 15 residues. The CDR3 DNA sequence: TGTGCCAGCAGTAAAATTTCCGGGACTAATGAAAAACTGTTTTTT. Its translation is CASSKISGTNEKLFF.

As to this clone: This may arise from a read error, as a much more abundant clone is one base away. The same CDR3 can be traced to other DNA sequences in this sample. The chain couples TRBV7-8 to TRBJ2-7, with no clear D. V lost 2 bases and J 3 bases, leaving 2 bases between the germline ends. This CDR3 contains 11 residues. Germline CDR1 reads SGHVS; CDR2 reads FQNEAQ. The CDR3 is CASSLNYEQYF. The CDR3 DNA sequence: TGTGCCAGCAGCTTAAACTACGAGCAGTACTTC.

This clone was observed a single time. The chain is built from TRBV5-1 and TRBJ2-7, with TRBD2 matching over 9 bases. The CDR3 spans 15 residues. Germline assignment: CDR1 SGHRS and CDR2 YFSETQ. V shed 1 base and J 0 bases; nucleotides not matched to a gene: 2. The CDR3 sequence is CASSLSSGVSYEQYF. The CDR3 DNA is TGCGCCAGCAGCTTGTCTAGCGGGGTCTCCTACGAGCAGTACTTC. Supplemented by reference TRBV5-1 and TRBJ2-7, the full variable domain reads KAGVTQTPRYLIKTRGQQVTLSCSPISGHRSVSWYQQTPGQGLQFLFEYFSETQRNKGNFPGRFSGRQFSNSRSEMNVSTLELGDSALYLCASSLSSGVSYEQYFGPGTRLTVT.

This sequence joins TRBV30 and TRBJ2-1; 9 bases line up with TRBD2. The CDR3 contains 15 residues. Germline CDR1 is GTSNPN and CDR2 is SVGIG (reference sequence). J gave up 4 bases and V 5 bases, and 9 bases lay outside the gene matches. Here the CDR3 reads CAWSSAGGFYNEQFF. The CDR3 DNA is TGTGCCTGGTCCAGCGCGGGAGGGTTTTACAATGAGCAGTTCTTC.

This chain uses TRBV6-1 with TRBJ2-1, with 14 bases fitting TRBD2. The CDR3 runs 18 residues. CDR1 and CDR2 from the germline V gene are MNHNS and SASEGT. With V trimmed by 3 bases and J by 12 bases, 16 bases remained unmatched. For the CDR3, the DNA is TGTGCCAGCAGTGACGAAGGCTCCGGGACTAGCGGGAGTATGGTGCAGTTCTTC. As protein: CASSDEGSGTSGSMVQFF.